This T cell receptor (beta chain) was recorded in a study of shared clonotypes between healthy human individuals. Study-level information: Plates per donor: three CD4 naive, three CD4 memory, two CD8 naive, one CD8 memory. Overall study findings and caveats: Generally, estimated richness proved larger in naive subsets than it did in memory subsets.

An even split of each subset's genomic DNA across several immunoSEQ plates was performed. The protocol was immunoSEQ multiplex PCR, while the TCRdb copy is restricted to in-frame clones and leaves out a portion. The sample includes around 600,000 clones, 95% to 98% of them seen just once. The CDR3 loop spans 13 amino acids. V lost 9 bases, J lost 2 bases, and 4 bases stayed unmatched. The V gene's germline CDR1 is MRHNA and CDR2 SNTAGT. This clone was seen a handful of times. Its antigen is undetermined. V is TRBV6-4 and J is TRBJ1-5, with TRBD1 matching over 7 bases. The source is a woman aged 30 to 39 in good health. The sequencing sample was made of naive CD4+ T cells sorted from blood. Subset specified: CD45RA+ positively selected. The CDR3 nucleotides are TGTGCCAGTATTGACAGGGGCAATCAGCCCCAGCATTTT. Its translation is CASIDRGNQPQHF.